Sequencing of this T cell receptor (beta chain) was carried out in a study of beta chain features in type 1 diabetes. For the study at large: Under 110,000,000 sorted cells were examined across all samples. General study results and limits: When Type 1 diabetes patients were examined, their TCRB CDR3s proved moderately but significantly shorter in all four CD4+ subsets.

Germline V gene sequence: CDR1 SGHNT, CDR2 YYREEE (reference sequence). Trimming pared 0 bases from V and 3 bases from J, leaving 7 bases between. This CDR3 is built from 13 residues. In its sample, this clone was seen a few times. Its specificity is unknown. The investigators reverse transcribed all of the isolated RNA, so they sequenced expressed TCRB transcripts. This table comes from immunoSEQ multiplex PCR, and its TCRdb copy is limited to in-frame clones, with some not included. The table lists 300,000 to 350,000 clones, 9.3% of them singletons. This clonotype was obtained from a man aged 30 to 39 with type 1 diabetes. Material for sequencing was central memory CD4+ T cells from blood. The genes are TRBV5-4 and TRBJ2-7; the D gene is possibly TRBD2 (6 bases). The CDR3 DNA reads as TGTGCCAGCAGCTTGGGGGACTTCTACGAGCAGTACTTC. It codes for CASSLGDFYEQYF.